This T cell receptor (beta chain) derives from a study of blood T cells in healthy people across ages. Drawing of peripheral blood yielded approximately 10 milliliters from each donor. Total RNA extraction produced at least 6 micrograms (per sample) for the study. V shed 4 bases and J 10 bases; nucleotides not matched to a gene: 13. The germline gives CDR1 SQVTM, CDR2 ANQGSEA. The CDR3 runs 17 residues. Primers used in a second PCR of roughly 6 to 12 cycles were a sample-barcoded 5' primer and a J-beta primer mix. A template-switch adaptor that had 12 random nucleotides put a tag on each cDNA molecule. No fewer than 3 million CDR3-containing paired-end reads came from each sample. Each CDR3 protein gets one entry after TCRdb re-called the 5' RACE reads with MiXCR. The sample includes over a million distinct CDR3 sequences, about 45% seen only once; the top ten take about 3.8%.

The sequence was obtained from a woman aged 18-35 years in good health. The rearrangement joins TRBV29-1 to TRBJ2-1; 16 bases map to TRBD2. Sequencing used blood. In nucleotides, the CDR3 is TGCAGCGTTGGGGGACTAGCGGGAGGGCCCCTGGTGAGCGAGCAGTTCTTC. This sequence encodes CSVGGLAGGPLVSEQFF.